This is a list of T cell receptor beta chains from one sample in a study of blood T cell repertoires in COVID-19. Some clones are missing from TCRdb's copy, which holds only in-frame ones; the method was immunoSEQ multiplex PCR. The table includes 270,000 or so clones, roughly 88% detected once. The sample comprised PBMCs or T cells enriched from blood (not recorded which). The receptors stem from a woman between 40 and 55 years old with acute COVID-19. Both conserved end residues are part of each CDR3. The D gene is left open where the match is weak. Not all rows give a size; the values are once, few, many and, for expanded clones, a class.

size	D	V	J	DNA	CDR3
NA	NA	TRBV19	TRBJ1-3	TGTGCCAGTAGTTACAGGGCGGTCGGAAACACCATATATTTT	CASSYRAVGNTIYF
NA	TRBD1	TRBV4-1	TRBJ1-1	TGCGCCAGCAGAGAACTGGGACAGGCGAACACTGAAGCTTTCTTT	CASRELGQANTEAFF
NA	NA	TRBV6-2/TRBV6-3	TRBJ1-1	TGTGCCAGCAGTTACGACCCCAGGGGCTATTTGAACACTGAAGCTTTCTTT	CASSYDPRGYLNTEAFF
NA	TRBD2	TRBV4-1	TRBJ2-1	TGCGCCAGCAGCCACCGATCTGGACCTAGCGGGGGGAGCTATGCCTACAATGAGCAGTTCTTC	CASSHRSGPSGGSYAYNEQFF
NA	NA	TRBV18	TRBJ1-5	TGTGCCAGCTCACCCGACATTAACAATCAGCCCCAGCATTTT	CASSPDINNQPQHF
NA	NA	TRBV13	TRBJ2-2	TGTGCCAGCAGCTCCCCACAGACCGGGGAGCTGTTTTTT	CASSSPQTGELFF
NA	TRBD2	TRBV6-5	TRBJ2-5	TGTGCCAGCAGTTACTCCGACGGGGGGCAAGAGACCCAGTACTTC	CASSYSDGGQETQYF
NA	NA	TRBV15	TRBJ1-6	TGTGCCACCAGCAGACAGGGTCCCCATAATTCACCCCTCCACTTT	CATSRQGPHNSPLHF
NA	NA	TRBV19	TRBJ2-3	TGTGCCAGTAGTATCTGGGGGGTCACAGATACGCAGTATTTT	CASSIWGVTDTQYF
few	TRBD1	TRBV19	TRBJ1-2	TGTGCCAGTAAAGAAACGGGACAGACGATGGTTAACTATGGCTACACCTTC	CASKETGQTMVNYGYTF
NA	TRBD1	TRBV4-1	TRBJ2-1	TGCGCCAGCAGCCAAGGTGGACCGGGACAGGGCTCCTACAATGAGCAGTTCTTC	CASSQGGPGQGSYNEQFF
NA	NA	TRBV12-3/TRBV12-4	TRBJ2-1	TGTGCCAGCAGTTCGTTGCTAAACAATGAGCAGTTCTTC	CASSSLLNNEQFF
once	TRBD1	TRBV28	TRBJ1-5	TGTGCCAGCACCCTCCTGGAAAGTCGGGACAGGGGGCGCAGAATGGGCAATCAGCCCCAGCATTTT	CASTLLESRDRGRRMGNQPQHF
NA	NA	TRBV28	TRBJ1-2	TGTGCCACCGCGGACACTTATGGCTACACCTTC	CATADTYGYTF
NA	NA	TRBV5-1	TRBJ1-1	TGCGCCAGCAGCCATACGGGGGGCGCGGACACTGAAGCTTTCTTT	CASSHTGGADTEAFF
once	TRBD1	TRBV30	TRBJ1-1	TGTGCCTGGAGTCGTTACACCGGGACAGGGGGCGTAAGGGTTGAAGCTTTCTTT	CAWSRYTGTGGVRVEAFF
NA	TRBD2	TRBV10-2	TRBJ2-5	TGCGCCAGCAGTGAGGGGGCGGGGGGGGAAGAGACCCAGTACTTC	CASSEGAGGEETQYF
NA	TRBD2	TRBV5-1	TRBJ2-3	TGCGCCAGCAGCGGGGGAAGGACTAGCGGGATCACAGATACGCAGTATTTT	CASSGGRTSGITDTQYF
NA	TRBD1	TRBV27	TRBJ2-1	TGTGCCAGCAGTTTAGGGGACAGGGGAAAATACAATGAGCAGTTCTTC	CASSLGDRGKYNEQFF
NA	TRBD1	TRBV5-1	TRBJ1-1	TGCGCCAGCAGCGTGGACAGGGGGACGAACACTGAAGCTTTCTTT	CASSVDRGTNTEAFF
NA	TRBD1	TRBV9	TRBJ1-5	TGTGCCAGCAGCGTAGCGGGACAGGTCAATCAGCCCCAGCATTTT	CASSVAGQVNQPQHF
once	NA	TRBV29-1	TRBJ2-7	TGCAGCGCCGTGACCCGGAGGGGGCGTTACGAGCAGTACTTC	CSAVTRRGRYEQYF
NA	NA	TRBV10-1	TRBJ2-2	TGCGCCAGCAAACCAGACTTCACCGGGGAGCTGTTTTTT	CASKPDFTGELFF
NA	TRBD1	TRBV7-8	TRBJ1-4	TGTGCCAGCAGCCCGCAATGGACAGGGAAACTGTTTTTT	CASSPQWTGKLFF
once	TRBD1	TRBV24-1	TRBJ1-1	TGTGCCACCAGTGGACCGGGACAGAGTGAAGCTTTCTTT	CATSGPGQSEAFF
NA	TRBD1	TRBV19	TRBJ1-1	TGTGCCAGTAGTGTCGGACAGGACTACACTGAAGCTTTCTTT	CASSVGQDYTEAFF
NA	NA	TRBV19	TRBJ2-1	TGTGCCAGTAGGCCGACCGGCGGCAATGAGCAGTTCTTC	CASRPTGGNEQFF
NA	TRBD2	TRBV2	TRBJ2-1	TGTGCCAGCAGCATCGAACTAGCGGGGAGCTACAATGAGCAGTTCTTC	CASSIELAGSYNEQFF
NA	NA	TRBV30	TRBJ1-4	TGTGCCTGGAGTGAAGGGGCTGGTGAAAAACTGTTTTTT	CAWSEGAGEKLFF
NA	TRBD1	TRBV24-1	TRBJ1-1	TGTGCCACCAGCTCGGGACAGATAACTTTCTTT	CATSSGQITFF
NA	NA	TRBV29-1	TRBJ1-2	TGCAGCGTTGAGCGCTCCAGAGGCTATGGCTACACCTTC	CSVERSRGYGYTF
NA	TRBD1	TRBV4-1	TRBJ1-6	TGCGCCAGCAGCCGTTCCGGGACAGGGCGGGCTAATTCACCCCTCCACTTT	CASSRSGTGRANSPLHF
few	NA	TRBV9	TRBJ2-3	TGTGCCAGTAGCCGACAGCACGATTTTAGCACAGATACGCAGTATTTT	CASSRQHDFSTDTQYF
NA	NA	TRBV7-3	TRBJ1-2	TGTGCCAGCAGCCGGGACACCGTCTATGGCTACACCTTC	CASSRDTVYGYTF
NA	NA	TRBV18	TRBJ1-2	TGTGCCAGCTCACTGGACAGTAACTATGGCTACACCTTC	CASSLDSNYGYTF
NA	TRBD1	TRBV29-1	TRBJ2-5	TGCAGCGTTGCAGGGGGCATGAAAGAGACCCAGTACTTC	CSVAGGMKETQYF
once	NA	TRBV7-9	TRBJ1-2	TGTGCCAGCAGCCCTCACGGGGGGGCGGGAGGCTACACCTTC	CASSPHGGAGGYTF
NA	TRBD2	TRBV24-1	TRBJ2-4	TGTGCCACCAGGAGGGACCTCCGGGAGGGGTTTGGAAAAAACATTCAGTACTTC	CATRRDLREGFGKNIQYF
NA	NA	TRBV15	TRBJ1-5	TGTGCCACCTCTAGTGGGGGGGACAATCAGCCCCAGCATTTT	CATSSGGDNQPQHF
once	NA	TRBV5-4	TRBJ2-1	TGTGCCAGCACCCTGGGAGGGGGCAATGAGCAGTTCTTC	CASTLGGGNEQFF
NA	TRBD2	TRBV2	TRBJ2-5	TGTGCCAGCAGCGAACTAGCGGGCCTTCAAGAGACCCAGTACTTC	CASSELAGLQETQYF
NA	NA	TRBV12-3/TRBV12-4	TRBJ2-4	TGTGCCAGCAGTTTAATCGACATTCAGTACTTC	CASSLIDIQYF
NA	NA	TRBV12-3/TRBV12-4	TRBJ1-1	TGTGCCAGCGGGGCAGGGGAGGGCACTGAAGCTTTCTTT	CASGAGEGTEAFF
NA	NA	TRBV11-2	TRBJ2-5	TGTGCCAGCAGCTTATCTAGCCAAGAGACCCAGTACTTC	CASSLSSQETQYF
NA	TRBD1	TRBV6-6	TRBJ1-3	TGTGCCAGCAGTCCCCGGGTACAGGGGACTGGGGGAAACACCATATATTTT	CASSPRVQGTGGNTIYF
NA	TRBD1	TRBV9	TRBJ1-2	TGTGCCAGCAGCGTAGGAGGGGGCGCTGTTGGCTACACCTTC	CASSVGGGAVGYTF
NA	NA	TRBV7-9	TRBJ2-1	TGTGCCAGCAGCGCGGGGACTTTCGGCAACAATGAGCAGTTCTTC	CASSAGTFGNNEQFF
NA	NA	TRBV5-4	TRBJ2-7	TGTGCCAGCAGCCTGGGAGGGACAGTCTCCTACGAGCAGTACTTC	CASSLGGTVSYEQYF
once	TRBD2	TRBV9	TRBJ2-1	TGTGCCAGCAGCGTAGCTGCTAGCGGGAGGGCTAGTGAGCAGTTCTTC	CASSVAASGRASEQFF
NA	NA	TRBV5-6	TRBJ2-7	TGTGCCAGCAGCTTGGTAGCACTTCCAGCCTACGAGCAGTACTTC	CASSLVALPAYEQYF